The clone carrying this TCR beta chain was counted a few times. V lost 1 base, J lost 6 bases, and 9 bases lay in between. Germline loops: CDR1 SEHNR, CDR2 FQNEAQ (reference sequence). This CDR3 is 14 amino acids long. A 5'RACE reaction primed in the constant segment made cDNA libraries of TCR alpha and TCR beta, and these carried sample barcodes and UMIs. TCRdb reprocessed the 5' RACE reads via MiXCR and lists one record per CDR3 protein. Of approximately 500,000 distinct CDR3 sequences listed, around 27% are singletons. The entry originates in a study of T-cell memory formation after mild COVID-19. Sequenced input: PBMCs or a T cell subset sorted from them (not recorded which). The rearrangement links TRBV7-9 to TRBJ1-4; no definite D call. The receptor was derived from an adult woman who had mild COVID-19 (a few samples of this study predate the infection). Cell type and time point are not known. The CDR3 nucleotides read TGTGCCAGCAGCTTAGGGGGAGGTGATGAAAAACTGTTTTTT. It codes for CASSLGGGDEKLFF.